This T cell receptor (beta chain) appears in the sequencing data of a study of OX40 agonist ivuxolimab in advanced cancers. Here immunoSEQ multiplex PCR was the method, and the copy in TCRdb shows in-frame clones only, minus some. The sample gives about 59,000 clones, around 83% of which show up once; about 0.75% is in the top ten. V was pared by 5 bases and J by 12 bases, with 14 bases of the junction left unmatched. Germline CDR1 GTSNPN, CDR2 SVGIG (reference sequence). The CDR3 has 15 amino acids. The rearrangement joins TRBV30 to TRBJ2-1; 12 bases are a match to TRBD2. This TCR derives from an adult with an advanced solid tumor such as melanoma, head and neck, liver or kidney cancer. Sequencing was performed on CD4+ or CD8+ T cells sorted from blood, taken in a trial of the OX40 agonist ivuxolimab. Written as DNA, the CDR3 is TGTGCCTGGCAGAGTCCGTTTCTAGCGGGAGGGGGGCAGTTCTTC. It codes for CAWQSPFLAGGGQFF.